This TCR delta chain was recorded in a study of gamma-delta chains in newborns, infants, children. Study details: Polyclonal expansion of innate γδ T cells after birth follows microbial exposure.

TCRdb re-called clones from the reads via CATT. In the table there are roughly 2,600 delta-chain clones, about 1.1% of which are singletons. CDR3 length equals 15 residues. Trimming took 2 bases from V and 2 from J; bases not matched to a gene: 2. Germline CDR1 GEAIGNYY, CDR2 EKD. Of note for this clone: Given a far larger clone just one base away, this is likely a sequencing read error. The identical CDR3 is also encoded by other nucleotide sequences in the sample.

The genes are TRDV2 and TRDJ2, with TRDD3 identical over 9 bases. The sample consisted of blood. The clonotype was recovered from a child who was a newborn, infant or young child, either healthy, febrile or measles-vaccinated (not recorded which). Here the CDR3 reads CACDILGDLTAQLFF. The CDR3 bases are TGTGCCTGTGACATACTGGGGGACTTGACAGCACAACTCTTCTTT.